The next 13 T cell receptor beta chains were all read from a single sample in a study of blood T cell repertoires in COVID-19. The method was immunoSEQ multiplex PCR; TCRdb's version includes in-frame clones alone and lacks a portion of them. Of around 150,000 clones in the sample, about 86% were seen once. Sequencing used peripheral blood. The receptors were gathered from a woman aged 40 to 55 with acute or convalescent COVID-19.

The V and J genes are TRBV2 and TRBJ2-2, with TRBD2 matching 9 bases. This CDR3 region has 14 residues. Losses at the gene ends were 6 bases for V and 3 bases for J; bases not matched to a gene: 2. CDR1 is SNHLY and CDR2 is FYNNEI in the germline V gene. CDR3 region: CASRREGDTGELFF. CDR3 in DNA: TGTGCCAGCAGGCGGGAGGGAGACACCGGGGAGCTGTTTTTT.

The J gene is TRBJ2-1, the V gene TRBV29-1, with 10 bases lining up with TRBD1. The CDR3 totals 15 residues. Germline V gene lookup returns CDR1 SQVTM and CDR2 ANQGSEA. J was trimmed by 7 bases and V by 5 bases; bases with no gene match: 11. CDR3 region: CSVLLRDRGGNEQFF. The CDR3 nucleotides read TGCAGCGTTCTACTCCGGGACAGGGGAGGAAATGAGCAGTTCTTC.

Details on this clone: At one end the junction does not follow the germline gene, possibly because of a read error. The chain recombines TRBV30 with TRBJ1-4, with 7 bases identical to TRBD1. Looked up from germline, CDR1 is GTSNPN and CDR2 is SVGIG (reference sequence). This CDR3 region has 17 residues. CDR3 loop: CAKGGRVTIKANEKLFF. DNA for the CDR3: TGCGCGAAAGGGGGCAGGGTGACTATAAAGGCTAATGAAAAACTGTTTTTT. Together with reference TRBV30 and TRBJ1-4, the CDR3 gives the full variable domain: SQTIHQWPATLVQPVGSPLSLECTVEGTSNPNLYWYRQAAGRGLQLLFYSVGIGQISSEVPQNLSASRPQDRQFILSSKKLLLSDSGFYLCAKGGRVTIKANEKLFFGSGTQLSVL.

The sample holds a few counts of this clone. The genes are TRBV2 and TRBJ1-4, with a tentative D call TRBD1 (6 bases). Per the germline V gene, CDR1 is SNHLY and CDR2 is FYNNEI. CDR3 length: 16 residues. Trimming took 7 bases from V and 2 from J, leaving 17 bases between them. CDR3 in DNA: TGTGCCAGCAACCGTATAGTGGACAGTACTAATGAAAAACTGTTTTTT. This translates into CASNRIVDSTNEKLFF.

This chain links TRBV4-1 with TRBJ2-7; TRBD2 aligns across 8 bases. The CDR3 totals 19 residues. In germline, CDR1 is MGHRA, CDR2 YSYEKL. Trimming took 0 bases from V and 4 from J; bases not matched to a gene: 17. The CDR3 DNA sequence: TGCGCCAGCAGCCAAGATCCTGGGGGGTCTAGCGGGTATACATACGAGCAGTACTTC. Translation gives CASSQDPGGSSGYTYEQYF.

The rearrangement uses TRBV30 and TRBJ1-2, with 8 bases aligning to TRBD1. Per the germline V gene, CDR1 is GTSNPN and CDR2 is SVGIG (reference sequence). This CDR3 has 16 amino acids. With V trimmed by 0 bases and J by 6 bases, 12 bases remained unmatched. CDR3 in amino acids: CAWSVPPGRGRNGYTF. The CDR3 region has the DNA TGTGCCTGGAGTGTACCACCGGGCAGGGGGCGCAATGGCTACACCTTC.

The CDR3 loop is CAIRLAGATDTQYF. CDR3 DNA: TGTGCCATCAGACTAGCGGGAGCAACAGATACGCAGTATTTT. The chain has TRBV10-3 and TRBJ2-3; TRBD2 aligns across 11 bases. The CDR3 has 14 amino acids. Germline lookup yields CDR1 ENHRY and CDR2 SYGVKD. J lost 3 bases, V lost 6 bases, and 2 bases had no gene match.

The V gene is TRBV27, the J gene TRBJ1-1, with D maybe TRBD1 (5 bases). Germline V gene sequence: CDR1 MNHEY, CDR2 SMNVEV (reference sequence). The CDR3 runs to 14 residues. Trimming took off 2 bases at V and 1 base at J, with 8 bases between the two ends. The CDR3: CASSLGGANTEAFF. CDR3 nucleotide sequence: TGTGCCAGCAGTTTAGGTGGGGCGAACACTGAAGCTTTCTTT.

The chain carries TRBV7-2 and TRBJ2-1, with TRBD2 matching 11 bases. Unmatched junction bases numbered 13, after V lost 4 bases and J lost 8 bases. The CDR3 has 17 residues. Germline lookup yields CDR1 SGHTA and CDR2 FQGNSA. The CDR3 reads CASSWYGTSGFYDEQFF. CDR3 DNA sequence: TGTGCCAGCAGCTGGTATGGGACTAGCGGATTTTACGATGAGCAGTTCTTC.

The V call is TRBV2, the J call TRBJ1-4, with 7 bases matching TRBD1. The germline V gene encodes CDR1 SNHLY and CDR2 FYNNEI. This CDR3 has 15 residues. V lost 5 bases and J lost 8; bases outside the gene matches: 11. CDR3 sequence (DNA): TGTGCCAGCAGTTTGACAAGACAGGGCGGCGAAAAACTGTTTTTT. Translating it yields CASSLTRQGGEKLFF.

The chain uses TRBV30 and TRBJ1-5; no clear D gene. Trimming removed 1 base from V and 2 bases from J, with 9 bases in between. Germline CDR1 is GTSNPN and CDR2 is SVGIG (reference sequence). This CDR3 spans 14 amino acids. The CDR3: CAWSGQRRNQPQHF. The CDR3 DNA is TGTGCCTGGAGTGGTCAGCGTCGCAATCAGCCCCAGCATTTT. Combining the CDR3 with reference TRBV30 and TRBJ1-5 gives the whole variable domain SQTIHQWPATLVQPVGSPLSLECTVEGTSNPNLYWYRQAAGRGLQLLFYSVGIGQISSEVPQNLSASRPQDRQFILSSKKLLLSDSGFYLCAWSGQRRNQPQHFGDGTRLSIL.

The rearrangement links TRBV12-3 or TRBV12-4 to TRBJ2-5; a possible D gene is TRBD1 (5 bases). The V end lost 4 bases, the J end lost 5 bases, and 11 bases lay between the germline ends. The CDR3 contains 13 residues. The CDR3 coding sequence is TGTGCCAGCAGTTATCAGGGAATGGAGACCCAGTACTTC. This codes for CASSYQGMETQYF.

This sequence joins TRBV27 and TRBJ1-4; D perhaps matches TRBD1 (6 bases). Germline V lookup: CDR1 MNHEY, CDR2 SMNVEV (reference sequence). This CDR3 spans 15 amino acids. V was clipped by 0 bases and J by 10 bases, with 15 bases between them. The CDR3 sequence: CASSLSLSTGLKLFF. CDR3 DNA: TGTGCCAGCAGTTTATCCCTTAGCACAGGGTTAAAACTGTTTTTT.